What follows describes a single TCR beta chain. The sample belongs to a study of blood T cell repertoires in COVID-19. V lost 6 bases, J lost 2 bases, and 12 bases stayed unmatched. Per the germline V gene, CDR1 is MNHEY and CDR2 is SMNVEV (reference sequence). This CDR3 is 16 amino acids long. Measured with immunoSEQ multiplex PCR; TCRdb has only the in-frame clones, and not every one. The repertoire holds around 100,000 clones, with 85% as singletons. This sequence was found in a woman in her fifties or sixties with COVID-19, enrolled during active disease. Sequencing input: peripheral blood. The chain uses TRBV27 and TRBJ2-7; the match to TRBD2 covers 8 bases. The CDR3 DNA reads TGTGCCAGCAGCCGGTCTATCGGGGGGGGAGCCTACGAGCAGTACTTC. The encoded protein is CASSRSIGGGAYEQYF.